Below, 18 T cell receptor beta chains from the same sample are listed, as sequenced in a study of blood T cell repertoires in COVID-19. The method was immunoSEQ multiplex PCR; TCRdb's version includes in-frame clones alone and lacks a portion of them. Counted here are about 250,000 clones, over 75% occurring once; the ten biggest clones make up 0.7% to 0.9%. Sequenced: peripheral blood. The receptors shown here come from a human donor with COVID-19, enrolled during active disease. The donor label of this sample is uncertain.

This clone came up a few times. The DNA of the CDR3 is TGCAGCGTTTACGGCAGGGAAGCGATGGGCACCGGGGAGCTGTTTTTT. Translated: CSVYGREAMGTGELFF. The chain joins TRBV29-1 to TRBJ2-2, with a tentative D call TRBD1 (5 bases). There are 16 residues in the CDR3. Trimming removed 5 bases at V and 4 bases at J, with 20 bases between. CDR1 SQVTM and CDR2 ANQGSEA come from the germline V gene.

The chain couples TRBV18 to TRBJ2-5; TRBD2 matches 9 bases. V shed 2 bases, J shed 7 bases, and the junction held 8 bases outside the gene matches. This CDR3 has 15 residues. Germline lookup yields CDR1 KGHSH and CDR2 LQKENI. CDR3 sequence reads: CASSPAASGIGTQYF. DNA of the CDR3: TGTGCCAGCTCACCAGCGGCTAGCGGGATTGGGACCCAGTACTTC.

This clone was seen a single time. The DNA of the CDR3 is TGTGCCAGCAGCTTGCTCACAGGTTCCTCTGGAAACACCATATATTTT. Translating it yields CASSLLTGSSGNTIYF. The rearrangement joins TRBV5-6 to TRBJ1-3; a possible D gene is TRBD1 (5 bases). CDR1 and CDR2 from the germline V gene are SGHDT and YYEEEE. The CDR3 has 16 amino acids. V was trimmed by 1 base and J by 0 bases, leaving 11 bases between them.

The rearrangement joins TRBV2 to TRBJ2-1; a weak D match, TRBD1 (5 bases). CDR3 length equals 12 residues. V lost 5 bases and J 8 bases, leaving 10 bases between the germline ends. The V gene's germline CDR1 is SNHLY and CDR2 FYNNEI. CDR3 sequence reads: CASSIRVHEQFF. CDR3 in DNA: TGTGCCAGCAGTATCAGGGTCCATGAGCAGTTCTTC.

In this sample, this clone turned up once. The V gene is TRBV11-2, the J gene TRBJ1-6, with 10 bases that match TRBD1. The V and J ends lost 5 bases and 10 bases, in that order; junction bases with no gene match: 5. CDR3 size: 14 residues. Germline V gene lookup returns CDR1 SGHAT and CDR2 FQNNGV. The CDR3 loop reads CASSLRDRGSPLHF. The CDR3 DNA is TGTGCCAGCAGCCTCCGGGACAGGGGATCACCCCTCCACTTT.

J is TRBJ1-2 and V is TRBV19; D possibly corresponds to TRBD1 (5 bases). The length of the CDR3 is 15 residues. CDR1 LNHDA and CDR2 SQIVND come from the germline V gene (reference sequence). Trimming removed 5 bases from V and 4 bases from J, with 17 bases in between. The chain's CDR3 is CASSPRAGTGYGYTF. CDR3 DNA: TGTGCCAGTAGTCCCCGGGCGGGGACGGGCTATGGCTACACCTTC.

The CDR3 region is CASSTLRGETQYF. The CDR3 DNA follows: TGTGCCAGTAGTACGCTCCGGGGTGAGACCCAGTACTTC. The gene calls are TRBV19 and TRBJ2-5, with a weak D call TRBD2 (5 bases). This CDR3 is built from 13 residues. Germline V CDR1 and CDR2: LNHDA, SQIVND (reference sequence). Deletions cut 4 bases from V and 5 bases from J, with 11 bases between. The variable domain in full, completed from reference TRBV19 and TRBJ2-5, reads DGGITQSPKYLFRKEGQNVTLSCEQNLNHDAMYWYRQDPGQGLRLIYYSQIVNDFQKGDIAEGYSVSREKKESFPLTVTSAQKNPTAFYLCASSTLRGETQYFGPGTRLLVL.

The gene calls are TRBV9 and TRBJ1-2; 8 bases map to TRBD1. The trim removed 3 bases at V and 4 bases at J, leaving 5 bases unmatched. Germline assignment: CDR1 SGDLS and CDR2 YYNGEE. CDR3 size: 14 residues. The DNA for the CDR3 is TGTGCCAGCAGCGGAGCCGGGACAGGCTATGGCTACACCTTC. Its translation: CASSGAGTGYGYTF.

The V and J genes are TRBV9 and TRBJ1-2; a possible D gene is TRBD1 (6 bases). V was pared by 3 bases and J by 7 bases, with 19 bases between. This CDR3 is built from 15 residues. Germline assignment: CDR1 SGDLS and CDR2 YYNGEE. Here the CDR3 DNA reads TGTGCCAGCAGCGGCCTGGGGGGGCGCATCAGTGGCTACACCTTC. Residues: CASSGLGGRISGYTF.

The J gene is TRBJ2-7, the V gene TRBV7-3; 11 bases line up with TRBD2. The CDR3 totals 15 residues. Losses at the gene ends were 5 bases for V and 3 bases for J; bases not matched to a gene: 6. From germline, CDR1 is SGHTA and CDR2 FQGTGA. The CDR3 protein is CASSMGLAEDYEQYF. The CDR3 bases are TGTGCCAGCAGCATGGGACTAGCGGAGGACTACGAGCAGTACTTC. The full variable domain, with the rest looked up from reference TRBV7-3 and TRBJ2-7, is GAGVSQTPSNKVTEKGKYVELRCDPISGHTALYWYRQSLGQGPEFLIYFQGTGAADDSGLPNDRFFAVRPEGSVSTLKIQRTERGDSAVYLCASSMGLAEDYEQYFGPGTRLTVT.

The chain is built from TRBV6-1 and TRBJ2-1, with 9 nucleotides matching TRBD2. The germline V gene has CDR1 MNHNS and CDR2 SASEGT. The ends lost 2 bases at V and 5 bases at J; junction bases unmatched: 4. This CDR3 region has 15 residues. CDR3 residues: CASSEQRGAHNEQFF. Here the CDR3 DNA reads TGTGCCAGCAGTGAACAGCGGGGGGCCCACAATGAGCAGTTCTTC.

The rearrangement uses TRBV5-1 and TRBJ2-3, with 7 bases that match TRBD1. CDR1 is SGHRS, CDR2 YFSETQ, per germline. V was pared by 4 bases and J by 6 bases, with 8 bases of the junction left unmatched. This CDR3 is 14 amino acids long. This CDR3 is CASSTQGVLDTQYF. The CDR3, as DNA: TGCGCCAGCAGCACCCAGGGGGTATTGGATACGCAGTATTTT.

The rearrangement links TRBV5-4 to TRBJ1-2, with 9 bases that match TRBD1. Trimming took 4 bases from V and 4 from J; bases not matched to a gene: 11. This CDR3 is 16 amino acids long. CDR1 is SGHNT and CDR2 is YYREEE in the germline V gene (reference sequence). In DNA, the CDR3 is TGTGCCAGCAGCCCCCGGATGGACAGGGGCGGCTATGGCTACACCTTC. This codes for CASSPRMDRGGYGYTF.

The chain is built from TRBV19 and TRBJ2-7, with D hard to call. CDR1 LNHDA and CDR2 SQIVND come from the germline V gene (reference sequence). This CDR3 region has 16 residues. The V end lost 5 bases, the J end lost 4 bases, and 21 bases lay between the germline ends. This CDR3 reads CASSAQPGEDWYEQYF. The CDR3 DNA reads TGTGCCAGTAGTGCCCAACCCGGAGAGGATTGGTACGAGCAGTACTTC.

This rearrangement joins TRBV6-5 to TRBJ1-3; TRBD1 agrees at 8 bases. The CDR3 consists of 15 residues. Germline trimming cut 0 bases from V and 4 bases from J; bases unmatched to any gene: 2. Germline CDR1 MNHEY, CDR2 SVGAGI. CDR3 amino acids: CASSYSWTGGNTIYF. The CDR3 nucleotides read TGTGCCAGCAGTTACTCGTGGACAGGGGGAAACACCATATATTTT.

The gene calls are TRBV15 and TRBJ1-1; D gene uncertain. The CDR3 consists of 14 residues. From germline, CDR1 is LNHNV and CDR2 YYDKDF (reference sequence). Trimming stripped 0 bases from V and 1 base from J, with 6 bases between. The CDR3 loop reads CATSRDFRNTEAFF. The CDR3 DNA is TGTGCCACCAGCAGAGATTTCAGGAACACTGAAGCTTTCTTT.

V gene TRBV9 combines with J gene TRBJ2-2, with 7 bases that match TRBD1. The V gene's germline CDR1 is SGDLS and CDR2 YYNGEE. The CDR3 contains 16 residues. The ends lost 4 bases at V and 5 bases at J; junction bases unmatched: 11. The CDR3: CASSPRGDRDTGELFF. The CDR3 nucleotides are TGTGCCAGCAGCCCCCGAGGGGACAGAGATACCGGGGAGCTGTTTTTT.

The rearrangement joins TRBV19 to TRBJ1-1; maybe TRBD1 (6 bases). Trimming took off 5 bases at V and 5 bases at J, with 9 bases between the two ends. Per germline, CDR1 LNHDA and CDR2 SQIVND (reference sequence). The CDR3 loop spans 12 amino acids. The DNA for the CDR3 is TGTGCCAGTAGTTTACAGGGAACTGAAGCTTTCTTT. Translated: CASSLQGTEAFF.